The 15 T cell receptor beta chains in this list originate from one sample, sequenced in a study of blood T cells in healthy people across ages (dated by TCRdb to the mid-2010s). Library construction relied on 5' RACE. Instrument on record: Illumina HiSeq 2500. A second PCR of roughly 6 to 11 cycles was performed with a sample-barcoded 5' primer and a J-beta primer mix. TCRdb passed the public sequencing reads through fastp at Q25 and MiXCR, retaining productive beta sequences. Every distinct CDR3 protein forms one entry, paired with its most common genes and DNA. The sample contains around 1,600,000 distinct CDR3 sequences, roughly 43% of them found a single time. Together, the top ten hold less than 5% of the sample. Sample: blood. These receptors were obtained from a woman under 30 in good health.

The chain is built from TRBV7-9 and TRBJ2-1; no definite D call. The DNA matches TRBJ2-7 better at its end, which makes the J call doubtful. CDR1 is SEHNR, CDR2 FQNEAQ, per germline (reference sequence). CDR3 size: 16 residues. DNA of the CDR3: TGTGCCAGCAGCTTAATACCCGCTGGCTCCTACAATGAGCAGTACTTC. Protein: CASSLIPAGSYNEQYF.

The chain employs TRBV3-1 and TRBJ1-4; the D is unclear. The V and J ends lost 3 bases and 7 bases respectively, with 12 bases between them. The CDR3 has 14 residues. Germline CDR1 is LGHDT and CDR2 is YNNKEL (reference sequence). The CDR3 DNA reads as TGTGCCAGCAGCCATACAGTTTGGGGTGAAAAACTGTTTTTT. Residues: CASSHTVWGEKLFF.

The CDR3 region has the DNA TGCGCCAGCAGCTTGGCGGGGATCGGCAATCAGCCCCAGCATTTT. Its translation is CASSLAGIGNQPQHF. The chain couples TRBV5-1 to TRBJ1-5; D is undetermined. The CDR3 totals 15 residues. The germline V gene has CDR1 SGHRS and CDR2 YFSETQ. Trimming removed 0 bases from V and 2 bases from J, with 9 bases in between.

This chain links TRBV20-1 with TRBJ2-5; 9 bases line up with TRBD1. Unmatched junction bases numbered 16, after V lost 0 bases and J lost 11 bases. The CDR3 totals 16 residues. Germline V gene lookup returns CDR1 DFQATT and CDR2 SNEGSKA (reference sequence). CDR3 sequence reads: CSARDGGQGIRNEQYF. CDR3 DNA sequence: TGCAGTGCTAGAGATGGAGGACAGGGGATACGGAATGAGCAGTACTTC.

The rearrangement uses TRBV4-3 and TRBJ2-2, with D perhaps given as TRBD1 or TRBD2 (5 bases each). The CDR3 contains 17 residues. Germline values: CDR1 LGHNA, CDR2 YSLEER. Between the trimmed V and J ends, which lost 3 bases and 3 bases, there was a span of 17 bases. CDR3 DNA sequence: TGCGCCAGCAGCCAGATCCTGACCGGGACCCACACCGGGGAGCTGTTTTTT. Amino acids: CASSQILTGTHTGELFF.

V is TRBV20-1 and J is TRBJ2-1, with 15 bases fitting TRBD2. Germline trimming cut 2 bases from V and 10 bases from J; bases unmatched to any gene: 9. The CDR3 totals 16 residues. CDR1 and CDR2 (germline): DFQATT, SNEGSKA (reference sequence). The CDR3 sequence: CSARPAGLAGGREQFF. CDR3 coding DNA: TGCAGTGCTAGACCCGCAGGACTAGCGGGGGGGCGAGAGCAGTTCTTC.

The genes are TRBV7-2 and TRBJ2-7, with 7 nucleotides matching TRBD1. The better agreement between TRBJ2-5 and the DNA end casts doubt on the J call. The CDR3 consists of 14 residues. Germline assignment: CDR1 SGHTA and CDR2 FQGNSA. The CDR3 bases are TGTGCCAGCAGCGCGACAGGGTCCGATGAGACCCAGTACTTC. As protein: CASSATGSDETQYF.

This clonotype was recorded a few times. The gene calls are TRBV7-9 and TRBJ1-1; D perhaps matches TRBD1 (6 bases). This CDR3 has 14 residues. CDR1 and CDR2 (germline): SEHNR, FQNEAQ (reference sequence). The germline V and J ends were trimmed by 5 bases and 6 bases, with 16 bases remaining between them. The CDR3 here is CASSLTGIIAEAFF. In DNA form, the CDR3 reads TGTGCCAGCAGCCTAACAGGGATTATCGCTGAAGCTTTCTTT.

This clonotype was counted a few times. This rearrangement joins TRBV28 to TRBJ2-3, with TRBD2 as a possible D gene (5 bases). The V and J ends lost 3 bases and 14 bases respectively, with 15 bases between them. CDR1 is MDHEN and CDR2 is SYDVKM in the germline V gene. CDR3 length equals 12 residues. In DNA, the CDR3 is TGTGCCAGCAGTTTGGAGGCGGGTGGGAGGTATTTT. Its protein product is CASSLEAGGRYF.

Concerning this clonotype itself: One end of the junction does not line up with germline, which may come from a read error. The gene calls are TRBV7-4 and TRBJ1-4; no definite D call. CDR3 length: 15 amino acids. Germline V gene lookup returns CDR1 SGHVT and CDR2 SQSDAQ. CDR3 coding DNA: TGTGCCGGCAGCTTAGAGTGCGCCTTGAATGAAAAACTGTTTTTT. Its translation is CAGSLECALNEKLFF.

The J gene is TRBJ2-1, the V gene TRBV20-1; 8 bases align to TRBD2. Trimming took 1 base from V and 6 from J; bases not matched to a gene: 5. Germline-derived CDR1 and CDR2 are DFQATT and SNEGSKA (reference sequence). The length of the CDR3 is 14 residues. The CDR3 nucleotides are TGCAGTGCTAGAGGGACTAGCATTGGCAATGAGCAGTTCTTC. It yields the protein CSARGTSIGNEQFF.

This clonotype was seen a handful of times. The chain joins TRBV3-1 to TRBJ1-6, with TRBD1 identical over 7 bases. Trimming at V came to 6 bases and at J to 0 bases, leaving 5 bases not matched to a gene. There are 16 residues in the CDR3. Looked up from germline, CDR1 is LGHDT and CDR2 is YNNKEL (reference sequence). The CDR3 is CASRSGTVSYNSPLHF. The CDR3 DNA follows: TGTGCCAGCAGGTCCGGGACAGTCTCCTATAATTCACCCCTCCACTTT.

The chain combines TRBV5-6 with TRBJ1-5; 7 bases are shared with TRBD1. CDR1 and CDR2 from the germline V gene are SGHDT and YYEEEE. The CDR3 runs to 14 residues. J gave up 4 bases and V 4 bases, and 5 bases lay outside the gene matches. The CDR3 DNA sequence: TGTGCCAGCAGCGGCGGGACAGATAATCAGCCCCAGCATTTT. Residues: CASSGGTDNQPQHF.

This clonotype was seen a handful of times. The chain recombines TRBV6-1 with TRBJ1-2, with D unresolved. The CDR3 consists of 12 residues. Germline V gene lookup returns CDR1 MNHNS and CDR2 SASEGT. V lost 7 bases to trimming and J lost 8 bases, with 14 bases between them. The CDR3 sequence: CASKDLVFGYTF. DNA for the CDR3: TGTGCCAGCAAGGACTTAGTGTTCGGCTACACCTTC.

V is TRBV12-3 or TRBV12-4 and J is TRBJ2-3; D remains ambiguous. The CDR3 runs to 16 residues. The V end lost 3 bases, the J end lost 2 bases, and 15 bases lay between the germline ends. For the CDR3, the DNA is TGTGCCAGCAGTTTCGATGCAGGAAAAAACACAGATACGCAGTATTTT. Its protein product is CASSFDAGKNTDTQYF.